This T cell receptor beta chain was found in a study of blood T cells in healthy people across ages. Study-wide results and caveats: Greater diversity and more naive CD4+ cells were seen in long-lived donors than in aged donors. Shifts in expanded clonotypes may have been confounded by donor CMV status, which was unknown. Age brought a roughly linear fall in TCR beta diversity measured per million T cells.

Combining a sample-barcoded 5' primer with a J-beta primer mix, a second PCR ran for about 6 to 11 cycles. Via MiXCR, TCRdb re-called the 5' RACE reads, giving one row per CDR3 protein. The repertoire includes hundreds of thousands of distinct CDR3 sequences, 40% to 55% of them detected once, and approximately 23% sits in the top ten. V shed 6 bases and J shed 0 bases, with 11 bases lying between them. The germline V gene encodes CDR1 SGHTA and CDR2 FQGTGA. There are 14 residues in the CDR3. This clonotype was seen only once. Its antigen is currently unknown. This chain connects TRBV7-3 to TRBJ1-1; tentative D call: TRBD1 (5 bases). The material sequenced was blood. The sequence was collected from an older man in good health. The CDR3 loop reads CASRQTVLNTEAFF. CDR3 DNA sequence: TGTGCCAGCAGACAGACAGTCCTGAACACTGAAGCTTTCTTT.